This T cell receptor beta chain stems from a study of T cell responses to AZD1222 COVID-19 vaccine. Regarding the study as a whole: Vaccine-related CD4 TCRs covered spike, predominating at 160-218 and 743-854.

Losses at the gene ends were 6 bases for V and 3 bases for J; bases not matched to a gene: 20. Germline-derived CDR1 and CDR2 are SEHNR and FQNEAQ (reference sequence). The CDR3 contains 19 residues. Assay used: immunoSEQ multiplex PCR; TCRdb lists only in-frame clones, some missing. Altogether 200,000 to 250,000 clones are present, about 94% being singletons, with the ten largest covering 1.5% to 2%. Comments on this clone: The antigen is unknown.

V gene TRBV7-9 combines with J gene TRBJ2-1, with TRBD1 identical over 7 bases. The sample consisted of peripheral blood, taken 28 days after the second dose of the MenACWY control vaccine. The receptor was derived from an adult who received the MenACWY meningococcal vaccine as a control. The CDR3 is CASRPTGPQGESFYNEQFF. The CDR3 DNA follows: TGTGCCAGCAGGCCTACAGGGCCCCAGGGGGAATCCTTCTACAATGAGCAGTTCTTC.